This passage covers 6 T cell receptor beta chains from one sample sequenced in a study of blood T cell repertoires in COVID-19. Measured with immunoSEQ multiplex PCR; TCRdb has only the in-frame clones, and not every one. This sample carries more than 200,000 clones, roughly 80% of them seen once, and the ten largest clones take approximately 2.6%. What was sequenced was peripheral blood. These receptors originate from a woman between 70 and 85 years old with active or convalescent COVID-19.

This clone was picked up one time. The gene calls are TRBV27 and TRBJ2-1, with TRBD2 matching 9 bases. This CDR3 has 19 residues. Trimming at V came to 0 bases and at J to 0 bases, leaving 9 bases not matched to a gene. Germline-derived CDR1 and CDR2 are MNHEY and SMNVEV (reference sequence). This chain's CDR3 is CASSLSPGLAPSSYNEQFF. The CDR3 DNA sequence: TGTGCCAGCAGTTTATCGCCGGGACTAGCACCGAGCTCCTACAATGAGCAGTTCTTC.

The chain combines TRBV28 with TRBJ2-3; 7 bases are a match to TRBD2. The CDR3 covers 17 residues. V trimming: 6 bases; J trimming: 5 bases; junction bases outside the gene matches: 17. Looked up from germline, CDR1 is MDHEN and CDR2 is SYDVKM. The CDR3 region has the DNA TGTGCCAGCAGCTCCGTCCTAGCGGTCCCCCCGGGAGATACGCAGTATTTT. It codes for CASSSVLAVPPGDTQYF.

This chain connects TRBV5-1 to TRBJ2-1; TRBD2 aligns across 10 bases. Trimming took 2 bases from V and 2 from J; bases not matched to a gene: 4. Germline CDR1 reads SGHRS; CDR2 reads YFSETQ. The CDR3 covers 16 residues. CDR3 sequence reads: CASSFGLAGAYNEQFF. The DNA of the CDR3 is TGCGCCAGCAGCTTCGGTCTAGCGGGAGCCTACAATGAGCAGTTCTTC.

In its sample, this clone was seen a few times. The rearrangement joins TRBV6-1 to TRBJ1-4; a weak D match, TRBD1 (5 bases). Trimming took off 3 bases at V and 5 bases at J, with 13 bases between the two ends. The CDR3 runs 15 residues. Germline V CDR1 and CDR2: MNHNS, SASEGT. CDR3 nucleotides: TGTGCCAGCAGTGAGGGAGGGACCTGGAATGAAAAACTGTTTTTT. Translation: CASSEGGTWNEKLFF.

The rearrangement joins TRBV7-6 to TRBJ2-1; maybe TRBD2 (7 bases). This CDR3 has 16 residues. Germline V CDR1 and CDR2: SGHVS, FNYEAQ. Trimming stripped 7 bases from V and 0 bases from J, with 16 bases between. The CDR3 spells CASTLGGAFSYNEQFF. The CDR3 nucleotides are TGTGCCAGCACCCTGGGGGGGGCCTTCTCCTACAATGAGCAGTTCTTC. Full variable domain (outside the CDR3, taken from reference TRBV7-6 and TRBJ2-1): GAGVSQSPRYKVTKRGQDVALRCDPISGHVSLYWYRQALGQGPEFLTYFNYEAQQDKSGLPNDRFSAERPEGSISTLTIQRTEQRDSAMYRCASTLGGAFSYNEQFFGPGTRLTVL.

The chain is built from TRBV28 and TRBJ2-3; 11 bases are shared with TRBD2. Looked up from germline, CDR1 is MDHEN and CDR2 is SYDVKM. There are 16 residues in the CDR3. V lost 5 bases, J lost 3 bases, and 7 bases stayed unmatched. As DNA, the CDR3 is TGTGCCAGCAGTACCTTAGCGGGAGGGGAGACAGATACGCAGTATTTT. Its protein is CASSTLAGGETDTQYF.